This TCR beta chain was found in a study of blood T cells in healthy people across ages. Study-level findings and limits: TCR beta diversity per million T cells fell roughly linearly with age. Long-lived donors exceeded aged donors in naive CD4+ cells and diversity.

Looked up from germline, CDR1 is SQVTM and CDR2 is ANQGSEA. The V and J ends lost 3 bases and 4 bases respectively, with 19 bases between them. This CDR3 comprises 15 residues. A second roughly 6 to 12 cycle PCR used barcoded and J-beta primers. MiXCR, run by TCRdb on the 5' RACE reads, gives a single entry per CDR3 protein. The sample has hundreds of thousands of distinct CDR3 sequences, more than 45% seen once. As regards this clonotype: The antigen remains unidentified.

The sample comprised blood. The origin of this receptor is a man younger than 45 in good health. The V call is TRBV29-1, the J call TRBJ2-7; D is ambiguous. The CDR3 sequence: CSVDMPPAHQYEQYF. The CDR3 DNA follows: TGCAGCGTTGACATGCCGCCGGCGCACCAGTACGAGCAGTACTTC.